This entry is about one T cell receptor (beta chain). This sample stems from a study of blood T cells in healthy people across ages. The use of a sample-barcoded 5' primer and a J-beta primer mix characterized a second PCR of roughly 6 to 11 cycles. TCRdb itself ran the 5' RACE reads through MiXCR, one entry per CDR3 protein. The table records 1.5 million to 2 million distinct CDR3 sequences, 49% of them present only once. V dropped 2 bases and J dropped 7; count of bases not matched to a gene: 14. From germline, CDR1 is KGHSH and CDR2 LQKENI. The CDR3 is 17 amino acids. The rearrangement joins TRBV18 to TRBJ1-2; TRBD1 agrees at 9 bases. This clonotype was sampled from a woman between 35 and 50 years old in good health. Material for sequencing was blood. CDR3 nucleotides: TGTGCCAGCTCACCAGAGGTGACAGGGGGAAGCCTCCGTGGCTACACCTTC. It specifies CASSPEVTGGSLRGYTF. Full variable domain (missing parts from reference TRBV18 and TRBJ1-2): NAGVMQNPRHLVRRRGQEARLRCSPMKGHSHVYWYRQLPEEGLKFMVYLQKENIIDESGMPKERFSAEFPKEGPSILRIQQVVRGDSAAYFCASSPEVTGGSLRGYTFGSGTRLTVV.